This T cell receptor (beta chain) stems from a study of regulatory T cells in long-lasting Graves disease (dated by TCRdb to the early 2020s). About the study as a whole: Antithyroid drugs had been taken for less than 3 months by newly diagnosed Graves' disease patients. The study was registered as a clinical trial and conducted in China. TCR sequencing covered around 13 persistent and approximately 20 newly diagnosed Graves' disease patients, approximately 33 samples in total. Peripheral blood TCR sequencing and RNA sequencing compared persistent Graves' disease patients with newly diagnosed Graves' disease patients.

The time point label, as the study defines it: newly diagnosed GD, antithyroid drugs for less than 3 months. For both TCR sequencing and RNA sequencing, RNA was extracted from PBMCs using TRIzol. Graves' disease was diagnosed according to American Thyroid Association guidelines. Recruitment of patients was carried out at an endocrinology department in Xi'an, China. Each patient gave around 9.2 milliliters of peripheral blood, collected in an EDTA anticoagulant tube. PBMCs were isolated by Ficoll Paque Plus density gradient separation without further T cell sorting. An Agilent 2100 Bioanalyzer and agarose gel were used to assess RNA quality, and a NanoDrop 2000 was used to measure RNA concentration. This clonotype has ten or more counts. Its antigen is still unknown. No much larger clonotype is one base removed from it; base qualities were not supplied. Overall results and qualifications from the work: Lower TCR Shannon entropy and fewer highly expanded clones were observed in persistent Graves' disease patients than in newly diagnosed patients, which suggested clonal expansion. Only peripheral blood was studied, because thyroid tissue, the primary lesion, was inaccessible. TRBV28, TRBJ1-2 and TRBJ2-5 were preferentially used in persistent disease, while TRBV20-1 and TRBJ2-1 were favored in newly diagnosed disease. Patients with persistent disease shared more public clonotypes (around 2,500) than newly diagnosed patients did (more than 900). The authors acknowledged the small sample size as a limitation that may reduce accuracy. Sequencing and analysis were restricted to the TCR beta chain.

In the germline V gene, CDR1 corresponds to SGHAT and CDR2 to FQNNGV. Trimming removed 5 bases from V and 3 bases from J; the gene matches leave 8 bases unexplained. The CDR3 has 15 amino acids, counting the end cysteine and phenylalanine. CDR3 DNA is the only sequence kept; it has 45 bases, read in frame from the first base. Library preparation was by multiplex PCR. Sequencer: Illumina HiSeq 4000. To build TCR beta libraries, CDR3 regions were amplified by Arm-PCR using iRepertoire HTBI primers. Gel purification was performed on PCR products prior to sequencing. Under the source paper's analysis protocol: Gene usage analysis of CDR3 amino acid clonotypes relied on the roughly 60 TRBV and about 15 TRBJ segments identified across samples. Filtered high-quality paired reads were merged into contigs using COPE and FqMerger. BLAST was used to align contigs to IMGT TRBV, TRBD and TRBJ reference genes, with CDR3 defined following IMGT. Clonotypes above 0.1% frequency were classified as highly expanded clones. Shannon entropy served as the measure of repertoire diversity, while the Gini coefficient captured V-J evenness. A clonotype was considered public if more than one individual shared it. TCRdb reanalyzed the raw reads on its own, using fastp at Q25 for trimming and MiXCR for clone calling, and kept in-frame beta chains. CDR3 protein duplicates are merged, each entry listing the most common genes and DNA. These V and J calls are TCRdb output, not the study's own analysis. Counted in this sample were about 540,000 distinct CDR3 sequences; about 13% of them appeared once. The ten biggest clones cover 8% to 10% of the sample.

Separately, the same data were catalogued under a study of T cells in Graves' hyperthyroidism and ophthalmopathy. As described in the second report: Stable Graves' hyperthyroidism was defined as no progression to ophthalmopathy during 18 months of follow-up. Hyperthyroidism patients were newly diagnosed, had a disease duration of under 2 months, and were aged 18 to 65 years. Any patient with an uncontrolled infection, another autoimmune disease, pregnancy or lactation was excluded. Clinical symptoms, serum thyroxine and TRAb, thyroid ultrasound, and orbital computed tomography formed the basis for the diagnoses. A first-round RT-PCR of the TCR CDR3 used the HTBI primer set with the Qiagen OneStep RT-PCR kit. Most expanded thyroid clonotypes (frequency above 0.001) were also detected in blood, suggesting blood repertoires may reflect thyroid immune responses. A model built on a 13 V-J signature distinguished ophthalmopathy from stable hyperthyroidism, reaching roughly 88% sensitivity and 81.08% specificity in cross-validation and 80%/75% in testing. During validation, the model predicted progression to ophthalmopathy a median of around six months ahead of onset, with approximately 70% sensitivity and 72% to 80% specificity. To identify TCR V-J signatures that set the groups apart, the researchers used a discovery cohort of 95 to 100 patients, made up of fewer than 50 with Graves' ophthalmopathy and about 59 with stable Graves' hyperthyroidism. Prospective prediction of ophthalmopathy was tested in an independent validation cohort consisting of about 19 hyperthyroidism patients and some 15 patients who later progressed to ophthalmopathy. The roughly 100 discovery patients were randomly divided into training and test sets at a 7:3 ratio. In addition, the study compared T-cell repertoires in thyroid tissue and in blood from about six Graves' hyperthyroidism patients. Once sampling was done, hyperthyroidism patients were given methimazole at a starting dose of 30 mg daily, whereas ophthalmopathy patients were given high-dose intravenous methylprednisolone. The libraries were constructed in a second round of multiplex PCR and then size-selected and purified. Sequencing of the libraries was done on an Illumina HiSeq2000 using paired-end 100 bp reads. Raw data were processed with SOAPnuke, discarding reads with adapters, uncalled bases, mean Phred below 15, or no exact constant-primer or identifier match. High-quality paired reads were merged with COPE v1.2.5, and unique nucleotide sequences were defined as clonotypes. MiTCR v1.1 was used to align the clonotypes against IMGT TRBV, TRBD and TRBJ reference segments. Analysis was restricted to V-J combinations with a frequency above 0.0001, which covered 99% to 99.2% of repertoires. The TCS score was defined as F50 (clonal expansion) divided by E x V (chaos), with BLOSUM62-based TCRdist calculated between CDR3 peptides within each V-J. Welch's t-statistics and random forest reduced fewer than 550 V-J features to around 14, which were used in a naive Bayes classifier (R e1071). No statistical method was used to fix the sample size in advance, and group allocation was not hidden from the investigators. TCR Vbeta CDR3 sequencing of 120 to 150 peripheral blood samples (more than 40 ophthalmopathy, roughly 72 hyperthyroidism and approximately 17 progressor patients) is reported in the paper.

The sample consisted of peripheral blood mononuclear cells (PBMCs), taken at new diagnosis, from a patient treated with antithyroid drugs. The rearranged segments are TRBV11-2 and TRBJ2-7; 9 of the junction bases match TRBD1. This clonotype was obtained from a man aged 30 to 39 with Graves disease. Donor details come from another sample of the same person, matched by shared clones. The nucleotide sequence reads TGTGCCAGCAGCCCCTACTCGGGACAGGGCTACGAGCAGTACTTC. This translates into CASSPYSGQGYEQYF.